The clone carrying this T cell receptor beta chain was picked up many times. Its antigen is as yet unknown. TCRdb re-derived calls from the 5' RACE reads in MiXCR, one entry per CDR3 protein. In the table there are about 450,000 distinct CDR3 sequences, less than 20% of which are singletons. Healthy Caucasian donors formed the entire cohort. These data come from a study of identical twins. Study-wide points: Cross-sectional statistics, not tracking of the same donors, supported the conclusions. Reduced insertions were recorded for abundant cord blood beta clonotypes, with no such pattern in memory repertoires. Among out-of-frame alpha sequences shared by twins, low generation probability occurred in excess.

V shed 4 bases and J 5 bases; nucleotides not matched to a gene: 14. CDR1 and CDR2 (germline): SGHRS, YFSETQ. CDR3 size: 17 residues. This chain uses TRBV5-1 with TRBJ1-5; 8 nucleotides agree with TRBD1. This clonotype was sampled from a man over 45 in good health. Sequenced material: naive T cells sorted from blood. The CDR3 DNA reads as TGCGCCAGCAGCGCCGGCCCGACAGGGGACGTCTATCAGCCCCAGCATTTT. It encodes CASSAGPTGDVYQPQHF. The entire variable domain, with the rest obtained from reference TRBV5-1 and TRBJ1-5, is as follows: KAGVTQTPRYLIKTRGQQVTLSCSPISGHRSVSWYQQTPGQGLQFLFEYFSETQRNKGNFPGRFSGRQFSNSRSEMNVSTLELGDSALYLCASSAGPTGDVYQPQHFGDGTRLSIL.